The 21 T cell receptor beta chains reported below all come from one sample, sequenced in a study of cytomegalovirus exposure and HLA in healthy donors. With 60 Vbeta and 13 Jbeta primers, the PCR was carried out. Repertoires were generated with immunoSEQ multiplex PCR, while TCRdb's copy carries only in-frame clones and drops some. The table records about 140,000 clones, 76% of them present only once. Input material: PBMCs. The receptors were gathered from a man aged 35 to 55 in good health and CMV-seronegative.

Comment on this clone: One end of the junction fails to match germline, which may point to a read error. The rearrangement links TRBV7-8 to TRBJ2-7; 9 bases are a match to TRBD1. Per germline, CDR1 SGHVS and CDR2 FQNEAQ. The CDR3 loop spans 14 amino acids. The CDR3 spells CASNLNRGRHEQYF. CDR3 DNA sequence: TGTGCCAGCAACTTAAACAGGGGGCGACACGAGCAGTACTTC.

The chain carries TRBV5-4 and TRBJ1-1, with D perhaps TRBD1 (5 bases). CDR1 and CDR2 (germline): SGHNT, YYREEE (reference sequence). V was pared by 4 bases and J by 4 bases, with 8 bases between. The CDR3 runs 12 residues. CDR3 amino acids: CASSPDSTEAFF. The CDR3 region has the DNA TGTGCCAGCAGCCCCGACAGCACTGAAGCTTTCTTT.

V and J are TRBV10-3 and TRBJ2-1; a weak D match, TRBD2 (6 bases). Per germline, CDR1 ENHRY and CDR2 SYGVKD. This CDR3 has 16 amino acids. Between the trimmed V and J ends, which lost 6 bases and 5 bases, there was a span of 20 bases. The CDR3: CAIRRGPTSADNEQFF. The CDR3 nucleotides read TGTGCCATCAGACGGGGCCCGACTAGTGCCGACAATGAGCAGTTCTTC.

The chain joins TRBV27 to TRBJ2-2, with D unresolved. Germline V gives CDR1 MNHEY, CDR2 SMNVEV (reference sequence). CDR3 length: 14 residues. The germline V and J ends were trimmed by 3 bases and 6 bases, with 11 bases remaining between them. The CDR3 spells CASSFLSISGELFF. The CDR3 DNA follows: TGTGCCAGCAGTTTCCTCAGTATTTCCGGGGAGCTGTTTTTT.

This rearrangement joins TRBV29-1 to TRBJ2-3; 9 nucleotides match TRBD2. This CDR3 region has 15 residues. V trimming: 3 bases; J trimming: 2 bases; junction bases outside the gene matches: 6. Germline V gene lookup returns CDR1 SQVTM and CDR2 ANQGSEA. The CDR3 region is CSVEEGLAFTDTQYF. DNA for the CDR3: TGCAGCGTTGAGGAAGGACTAGCGTTCACAGATACGCAGTATTTT.

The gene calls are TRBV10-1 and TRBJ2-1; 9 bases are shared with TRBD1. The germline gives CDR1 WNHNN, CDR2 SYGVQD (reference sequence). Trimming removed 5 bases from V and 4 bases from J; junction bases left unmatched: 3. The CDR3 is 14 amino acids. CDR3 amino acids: CASSPGQGYNEQFF. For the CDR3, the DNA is TGCGCCAGCAGTCCGGGACAGGGATACAATGAGCAGTTCTTC.

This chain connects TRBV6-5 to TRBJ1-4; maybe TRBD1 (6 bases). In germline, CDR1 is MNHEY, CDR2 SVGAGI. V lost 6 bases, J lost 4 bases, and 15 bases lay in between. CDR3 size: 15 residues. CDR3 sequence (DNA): TGTGCCAGCAGAATAATGGACAGCAGTAATGAAAAACTGTTTTTT. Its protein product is CASRIMDSSNEKLFF.

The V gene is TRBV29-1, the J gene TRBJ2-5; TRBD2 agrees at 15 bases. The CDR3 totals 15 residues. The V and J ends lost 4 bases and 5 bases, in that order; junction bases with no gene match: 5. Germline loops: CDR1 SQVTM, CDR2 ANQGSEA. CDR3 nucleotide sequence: TGCAGCGTTGGGACTAGCGGGAGGGCAAGGGAGACCCAGTACTTC. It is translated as CSVGTSGRARETQYF.

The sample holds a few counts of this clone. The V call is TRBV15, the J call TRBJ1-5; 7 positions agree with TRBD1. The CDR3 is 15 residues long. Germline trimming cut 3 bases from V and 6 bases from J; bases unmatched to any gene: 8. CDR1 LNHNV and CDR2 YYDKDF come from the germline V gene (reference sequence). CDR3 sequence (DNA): TGTGCCACCAGCAGGTCAGGGGCAGGGGGTCAGCCCCAGCATTTT. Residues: CATSRSGAGGQPQHF.

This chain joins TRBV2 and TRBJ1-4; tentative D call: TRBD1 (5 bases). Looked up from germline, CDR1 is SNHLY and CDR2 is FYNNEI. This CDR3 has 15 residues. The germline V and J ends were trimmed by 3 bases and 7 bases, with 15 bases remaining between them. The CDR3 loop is CASSDDEGHREKLFF. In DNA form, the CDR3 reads TGTGCCAGCAGTGATGACGAAGGACATCGTGAAAAACTGTTTTTT.

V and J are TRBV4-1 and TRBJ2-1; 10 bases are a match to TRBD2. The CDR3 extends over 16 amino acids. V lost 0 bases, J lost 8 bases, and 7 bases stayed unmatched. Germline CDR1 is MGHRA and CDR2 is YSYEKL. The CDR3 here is CASSQDRLAGAHEQFF. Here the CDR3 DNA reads TGCGCCAGCAGCCAAGATCGGCTAGCGGGGGCGCATGAGCAGTTCTTC.

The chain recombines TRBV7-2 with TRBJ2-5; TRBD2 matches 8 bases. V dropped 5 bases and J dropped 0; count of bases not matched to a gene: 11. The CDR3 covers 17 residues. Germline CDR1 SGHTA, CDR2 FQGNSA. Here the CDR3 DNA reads TGTGCCAGCAGCCCCGGCGGGGGGCCGAGGTACCAAGAGACCCAGTACTTC. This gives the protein CASSPGGGPRYQETQYF.

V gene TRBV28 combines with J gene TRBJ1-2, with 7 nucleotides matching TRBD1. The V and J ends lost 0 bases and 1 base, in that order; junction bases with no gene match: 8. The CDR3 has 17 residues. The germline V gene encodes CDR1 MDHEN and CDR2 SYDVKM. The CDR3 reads CASSLWRKDRSNYGYTF. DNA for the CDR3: TGTGCCAGCAGTTTATGGCGTAAGGACAGGAGTAACTATGGCTACACCTTC.

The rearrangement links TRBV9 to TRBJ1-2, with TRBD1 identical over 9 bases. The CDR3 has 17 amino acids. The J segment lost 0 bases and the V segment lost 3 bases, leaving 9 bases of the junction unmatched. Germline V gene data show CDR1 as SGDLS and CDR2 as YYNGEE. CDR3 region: CASSAPGQGGSNYGYTF. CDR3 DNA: TGTGCCAGCAGCGCACCGGGACAGGGTGGGTCTAACTATGGCTACACCTTC.

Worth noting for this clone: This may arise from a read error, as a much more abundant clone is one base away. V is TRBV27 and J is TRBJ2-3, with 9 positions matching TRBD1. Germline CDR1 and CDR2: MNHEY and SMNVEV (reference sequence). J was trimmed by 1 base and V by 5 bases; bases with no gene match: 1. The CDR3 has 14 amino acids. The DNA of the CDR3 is TGTGCCAGCAGTCGGACAGGGGGCACAGATACGCAGTATTTT. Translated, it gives CASSRTGGTDTQYF.

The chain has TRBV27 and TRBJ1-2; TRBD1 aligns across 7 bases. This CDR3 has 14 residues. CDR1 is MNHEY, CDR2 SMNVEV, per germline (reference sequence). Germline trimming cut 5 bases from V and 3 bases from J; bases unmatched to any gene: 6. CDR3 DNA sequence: TGTGCCAGCAGTCCCACAGGGGTTGACTATGGCTACACCTTC. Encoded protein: CASSPTGVDYGYTF.

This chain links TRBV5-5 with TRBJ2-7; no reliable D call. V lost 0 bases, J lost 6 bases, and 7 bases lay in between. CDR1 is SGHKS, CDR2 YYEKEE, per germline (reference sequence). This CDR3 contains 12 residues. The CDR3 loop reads CASSLDTPEQYF. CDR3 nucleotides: TGTGCCAGCAGCTTGGACACCCCCGAGCAGTACTTC.

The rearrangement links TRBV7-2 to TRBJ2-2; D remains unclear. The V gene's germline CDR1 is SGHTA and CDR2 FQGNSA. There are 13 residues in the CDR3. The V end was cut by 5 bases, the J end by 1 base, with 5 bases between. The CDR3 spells CASSPVNTGELFF. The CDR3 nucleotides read TGTGCCAGCAGCCCCGTGAACACCGGGGAGCTGTTTTTT.

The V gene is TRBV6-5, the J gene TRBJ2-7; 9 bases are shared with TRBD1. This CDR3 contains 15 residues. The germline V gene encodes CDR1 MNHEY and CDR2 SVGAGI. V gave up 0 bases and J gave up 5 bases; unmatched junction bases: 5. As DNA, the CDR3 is TGTGCCAGCAGTTACTCAGGACAGGGGCCTAACGAGCAGTACTTC. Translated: CASSYSGQGPNEQYF.

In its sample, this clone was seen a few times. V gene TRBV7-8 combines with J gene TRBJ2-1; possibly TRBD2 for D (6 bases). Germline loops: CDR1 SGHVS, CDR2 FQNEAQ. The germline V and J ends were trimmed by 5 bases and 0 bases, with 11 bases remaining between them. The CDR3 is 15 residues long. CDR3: CASSPTSFSYNEQFF. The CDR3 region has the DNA TGTGCCAGCAGCCCTACTAGCTTCTCCTACAATGAGCAGTTCTTC. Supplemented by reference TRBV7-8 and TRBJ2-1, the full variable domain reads GAGVSQSPRYKVAKRGQDVALRCDPISGHVSLFWYQQALGQGPEFLTYFQNEAQLDKSGLPSDRFFAERPEGSVSTLKIQRTQQEDSAVYLCASSPTSFSYNEQFFGPGTRLTVL.

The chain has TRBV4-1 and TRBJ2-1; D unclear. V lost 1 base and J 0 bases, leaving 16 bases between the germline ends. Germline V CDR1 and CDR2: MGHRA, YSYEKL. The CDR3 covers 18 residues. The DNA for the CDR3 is TGCGCCAGCAGCCAAGGAGACTTGGCGTCGAGCTCCTACAATGAGCAGTTCTTC. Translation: CASSQGDLASSSYNEQFF.